Presented here are 3 T cell receptor beta chains from one specimen sequenced in a study of blood T cell repertoires in COVID-19. The table came from immunoSEQ multiplex PCR; TCRdb's copy has only in-frame clones and leaves some out. The sample yields some 110,000 clones, roughly 89% seen once. Sequenced input: PBMCs or T cells enriched from blood (not recorded which). These receptors all come from a woman aged 25 to 45 who had recovered from COVID-19.

The chain joins TRBV7-6 to TRBJ2-1, with 8 bases aligning to TRBD2. This CDR3 region has 15 residues. Looked up from germline, CDR1 is SGHVS and CDR2 is FNYEAQ. V dropped 3 bases and J dropped 2; count of bases not matched to a gene: 3. The CDR3 sequence: CASSFTSGPYNEQFF. CDR3 nucleotides: TGTGCCAGCAGCTTCACTAGCGGACCCTACAATGAGCAGTTCTTC.

Regarding this clone: At one end the junction does not follow the germline gene, possibly because of a read error. The chain uses TRBV7-7 and TRBJ2-3; 9 nucleotides line up with TRBD2. Germline loops: CDR1 SSHAT, CDR2 FNYEAQ (reference sequence). The length of the CDR3 is 14 residues. CDR3 sequence reads: CASSRGLAPDTQYF. CDR3 nucleotides: TGTGCTAGCAGTCGGGGACTAGCTCCAGATACGCAGTATTTT.

This chain joins TRBV9 and TRBJ1-1; a possible D gene is TRBD1 (6 bases). CDR1 and CDR2 from the germline V gene are SGDLS and YYNGEE. Between the trimmed V and J ends, which lost 0 bases and 6 bases, there was a span of 15 bases. The CDR3 totals 15 residues. CDR3 in amino acids: CASSVGLTGGSEAFF. The CDR3 bases are TGTGCCAGCAGCGTAGGGTTGACAGGAGGATCTGAAGCTTTCTTT.